The present T cell receptor (beta chain) was sequenced within a study of T-cell memory formation after mild COVID-19. Study results and limitations: Some responding clones appeared in pre-infection memory, suggesting cross-reactive memory joined. A second wave expanding day 15 to 37 was CD4+-biased; contracting clones were balanced.

Deletions cut 5 bases from V and 6 bases from J, with 16 bases between. CDR1 and CDR2 (germline): SGHTA, FQGNSA. The CDR3 extends over 15 amino acids. 5'RACE with constant-segment primers built TCRalpha and TCRbeta cDNA libraries with UMIs. In TCRdb, the 5' RACE reads were re-called with MiXCR into one record per CDR3 protein. The sample yields a few hundred thousand distinct CDR3 sequences, around 28% seen once. Only a few counts were recorded for this clonotype. Its antigen is unknown. The sample was PBMCs or a T cell subset sorted from them (not recorded which). V gene TRBV7-2 combines with J gene TRBJ2-2; D gene unclear. The sequence derives from an adult woman who had mild COVID-19 (a few samples of this study predate the infection). Cell type and time point are not known. The CDR3 nucleotides read TGTGCCAGCAGCCCTGTCAGGTCGGCATCCGGGGAGCTGTTTTTT. It encodes CASSPVRSASGELFF.